Below, 14 T cell receptor beta chains from the same sample are listed, as sequenced in a study of blood T cell repertoires in COVID-19 (TCRdb year 2020). The library came from the immunoSEQ multiplex PCR assay. The source is immuneACCESS, and TCRdb retained only in-frame sequences with V and J called. Part of the clones is not carried over; for the studies checked, unresolved V genes explain less than half of this, and the remainder is unexplained. The sample records over 200,000 clones, about nine tenths of which are singletons. The ten largest clonotypes hold around 16% of the sample. The sample comprised PBMCs or T cells enriched from blood (not recorded which). Receptor source: a man aged 18 to 29 who had recovered from COVID-19.

The chain recombines TRBV4-1 with TRBJ1-3; 8 positions agree with TRBD1. The CDR3 totals 13 residues. Germline V lookup: CDR1 MGHRA, CDR2 YSYEKL. V lost 8 bases and J lost 8; bases outside the gene matches: 8. The CDR3 is CASGETGAHTIYF. The CDR3 DNA is TGCGCCAGCGGGGAGACAGGGGCGCACACCATATATTTT.

To note about this clone: This sample includes further DNA sequences coding for the same CDR3. The V gene is TRBV18, the J gene TRBJ1-1; TRBD1 matches 8 bases. The CDR3 is made up of 14 amino acids. Unmatched junction bases numbered 0, after V lost 2 bases and J lost 1 base. In germline, CDR1 is KGHSH, CDR2 LQKENI. The CDR3 sequence: CASSPTGGNTEAFF. In DNA form, the CDR3 reads TGTGCCAGCTCACCAACAGGGGGGAACACTGAAGCTTTCTTT. Full variable domain (missing parts from reference TRBV18 and TRBJ1-1): NAGVMQNPRHLVRRRGQEARLRCSPMKGHSHVYWYRQLPEEGLKFMVYLQKENIIDESGMPKERFSAEFPKEGPSILRIQQVVRGDSAAYFCASSPTGGNTEAFFGQGTRLTVV.

The V gene is TRBV15, the J gene TRBJ2-1; 8 bases line up with TRBD2. The trim removed 0 bases at V and 3 bases at J, leaving 7 bases unmatched. CDR1 is LNHNV and CDR2 is YYDKDF in the germline V gene (reference sequence). The CDR3 covers 17 residues. CDR3 loop: CATSRDGRGGGYNEQFF. CDR3 coding DNA: TGTGCCACCAGCAGAGACGGGAGGGGGGGAGGCTACAATGAGCAGTTCTTC.

The chain uses TRBV13 and TRBJ2-7; 7 bases match TRBD2. V gave up 5 bases and J gave up 4 bases; unmatched junction bases: 11. The CDR3 length is 15 residues. CDR1 is PRHDT, CDR2 FYEKMQ, per germline (reference sequence). CDR3 in DNA: TGTGCCAGCAGCCTCGGAGGGGCGGGAGTGTACGAGCAGTACTTC. Translation: CASSLGGAGVYEQYF. Full variable domain (remainder filled in from reference TRBV13 and TRBJ2-7): AAGVIQSPRHLIKEKRETATLKCYPIPRHDTVYWYQQGPGQDPQFLISFYEKMQSDKGSIPDRFSAQQFSDYHSELNMSSLELGDSALYFCASSLGGAGVYEQYFGPGTRLTVT.

V usage is TRBV4-1 and J usage is TRBJ1-4; D is ambiguous. The CDR3 sequence is 14 residues long. V was cut by 4 bases and J by 4 bases, with 10 bases left in between. CDR1 MGHRA and CDR2 YSYEKL come from the germline V gene. The CDR3 DNA follows: TGCGCCAGCAGCCCCCCACAAAGTAATGAAAAACTGTTTTTT. Amino acids: CASSPPQSNEKLFF.

The rearrangement joins TRBV30 to TRBJ2-2, with TRBD1 identical over 8 bases. V trimming: 3 bases; J trimming: 7 bases; junction bases outside the gene matches: 19. The CDR3 runs to 18 residues. Germline-derived CDR1 and CDR2 are GTSNPN and SVGIG (reference sequence). The CDR3 DNA is TGTGCCTGGAGGGTCAGGGGGCTTGGTGTCCGAGAAGTCGGGGAGCTGTTTTTT. Translation gives CAWRVRGLGVREVGELFF.

This clone was seen a single time. V gene TRBV5-4 combines with J gene TRBJ1-1; TRBD1 aligns across 12 bases. Germline-derived CDR1 and CDR2 are SGHNT and YYREEE (reference sequence). The V segment lost 4 bases and the J segment 5 bases; nucleotides outside the gene matches: 9. The CDR3 covers 16 residues. CDR3 loop: CASSEGTGGRRTEAFF. The CDR3 bases are TGTGCCAGCAGCGAAGGGACAGGGGGCAGAAGGACTGAAGCTTTCTTT.

The chain combines TRBV5-5 with TRBJ2-7, with D perhaps TRBD1 (5 bases). The CDR3 consists of 13 residues. Trimming cost V 0 bases and J 6 bases, with 10 bases left between them. Germline assignment: CDR1 SGHKS and CDR2 YYEKEE (reference sequence). Here the CDR3 DNA reads TGTGCCAGCAGCTTGGAATGGGGCTCCGAGCAGTACTTC. It is translated as CASSLEWGSEQYF.

The chain joins TRBV6-1 to TRBJ1-2; weak D call: TRBD1 (5 bases). Trimming took off 0 bases at V and 4 bases at J, with 6 bases between the two ends. Germline CDR1 reads MNHNS; CDR2 reads SASEGT. This CDR3 has 13 amino acids. The CDR3 DNA follows: TGTGCCAGCAGTGAAGCGGGACTCTATGGCTACACCTTC. Translating gives CASSEAGLYGYTF.

The chain combines TRBV5-1 with TRBJ2-5; 9 bases match TRBD1. The germline CDR1 and CDR2 sequences are SGHRS and YFSETQ. Losses at the gene ends were 1 base for V and 4 bases for J; bases not matched to a gene: 5. The CDR3 length is 15 residues. Here the CDR3 reads CASSLSGQGGETQYF. The DNA of the CDR3 is TGCGCCAGCAGCTTGTCGGGACAGGGAGGAGAGACCCAGTACTTC.

The chain recombines TRBV10-3 with TRBJ2-1, with 8 bases matching TRBD1. The germline V gene encodes CDR1 ENHRY and CDR2 SYGVKD. The CDR3 covers 21 residues. The V and J ends lost 0 bases and 6 bases, in that order; junction bases with no gene match: 22. The CDR3 here is CAISESFSGQENNFLVNEQFF. CDR3 sequence (DNA): TGTGCCATCAGTGAGTCTTTCTCGGGACAGGAGAACAATTTTCTTGTCAATGAGCAGTTCTTC.

The chain has TRBV19 and TRBJ1-4; tentatively, D is TRBD1 (5 bases). Germline V gene data show CDR1 as LNHDA and CDR2 as SQIVND (reference sequence). There are 13 residues in the CDR3. Trimming cost V 7 bases and J 2 bases, with 8 bases left between them. CDR3 nucleotides: TGTGCCAGTAATGCAGGGACTAATGAAAAACTGTTTTTT. It specifies CASNAGTNEKLFF.

A remark on this clone: In the same sample, other DNA sequences code for this CDR3. The J gene is TRBJ1-1, the V gene TRBV7-9, with no clear D. V shed 4 bases and J shed 2 bases, with 5 bases lying between them. Germline-derived CDR1 and CDR2 are SEHNR and FQNEAQ (reference sequence). The CDR3 spans 12 residues. This CDR3 reads CASSYGNTEAFF. The CDR3 DNA follows: TGTGCCAGCAGCTACGGTAACACTGAAGCTTTCTTT.

The genes are TRBV15 and TRBJ2-4; 8 nucleotides align to TRBD1. Trimming removed 3 bases from V and 6 bases from J; junction bases left unmatched: 10. The CDR3 extends over 16 amino acids. The germline CDR1 and CDR2 sequences are LNHNV and YYDKDF (reference sequence). The CDR3 DNA is TGTGCCACCAGCAGGGACAGGGACGGTGGGTTAAACATTCAGTACTTC. This codes for CATSRDRDGGLNIQYF.